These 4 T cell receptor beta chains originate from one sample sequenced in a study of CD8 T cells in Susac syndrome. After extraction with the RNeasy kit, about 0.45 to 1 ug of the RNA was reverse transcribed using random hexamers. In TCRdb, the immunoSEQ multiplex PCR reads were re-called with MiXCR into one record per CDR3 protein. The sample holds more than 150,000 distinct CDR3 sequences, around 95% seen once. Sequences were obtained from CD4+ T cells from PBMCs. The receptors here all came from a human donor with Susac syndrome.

The CDR3 DNA sequence: TGTGCCAGCAGTATTGAGGGCAGGGGCACAGATACGCAGTATTTT. Residues: CASSIEGRGTDTQYF. The rearrangement links TRBV6-2 or TRBV6-3 to TRBJ2-3; D tentatively fits TRBD1 or TRBD2 (5 bases each). Germline CDR1 is MNHEY and CDR2 is SVGEGT. The CDR3 covers 15 residues. Between the trimmed V and J ends, which lost 5 bases and 1 base, there was a span of 13 bases.

CDR3 amino acids: CSALSKLGFKYNEQFF. CDR3 sequence (DNA): TGCAGTGCTCTCTCCAAGCTAGGGTTCAAATACAATGAGCAGTTCTTC. This sequence joins TRBV20-1 and TRBJ2-1; D ambiguous. Per the germline V gene, CDR1 is DFQATT and CDR2 is SNEGSKA (reference sequence). The CDR3 runs 16 residues. V was shortened by 5 bases and J by 4 bases, with 21 bases between the two germline ends.

CDR3 protein: CVVGSRQKPDEQFF. The CDR3 nucleotides read TGTGTGGTGGGGTCGCGGCAAAAGCCGGATGAGCAGTTCTTC. V and J are TRBV12-3 or TRBV12-4 and TRBJ2-1; D is unclear. The CDR3 has 14 amino acids.

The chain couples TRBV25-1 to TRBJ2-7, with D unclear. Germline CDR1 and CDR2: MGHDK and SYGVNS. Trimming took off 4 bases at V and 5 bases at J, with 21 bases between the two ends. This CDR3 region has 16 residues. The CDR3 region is CASSGLVWQTIHEQYF. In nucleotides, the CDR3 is TGTGCCAGCAGTGGTTTGGTTTGGCAGACAATCCACGAGCAGTACTTC.